This TCR beta chain is from a study of T-cell reconstitution after alpha-beta-depleted transplantation in children. Whole-study findings and limits: Where some patients showed high TCRbeta diversity at day 60, it came from recipient T cells and thymic progenitors that had survived. A year post-transplant, T-cell counts and diversity derived mostly from newly produced T cells. It was reported that alpha-beta T cells came from several hundred expanded graft clones (about two months after transplant).

Germline V gene lookup returns CDR1 SGDLS and CDR2 YYNGEE. Trimming took off 0 bases at V and 2 bases at J, with 9 bases between the two ends. CDR3 length: 14 amino acids. Note on this clonotype: Its matching antigen is unknown.

TCRbeta library construction was performed incorporating unique molecular identifiers. TCRdb re-called the PCR reads through MiXCR, storing one row per CDR3 protein. Of roughly 790,000 distinct CDR3 sequences listed, around 15% were seen once; the top ten hold 5%. The starting material was PBMCs, mostly from graft donor cells, obtained 360 days after TCRalphabeta/CD19-depleted stem cell transplant. This TCR was sampled from a male patient aged 10-17 years who had a stem cell transplant for acute lymphoblastic leukemia, so the T cells may come from the graft donor. This chain connects TRBV9 to TRBJ2-7; D unresolved. The CDR3 sequence is CASSVDPAPYEQYF. The CDR3, as DNA: TGTGCCAGCAGCGTAGACCCGGCACCCTACGAGCAGTACTTC.